One and the same sample provided the 27 T cell receptor beta chains below, sequenced in a study of T cells in women clearing cervical HPV infection. Clones were sequenced by immunoSEQ multiplex PCR, and TCRdb holds only the in-frame ones, with some missing. The sample is made up of tens of thousands of clones, and the top ten hold roughly 3.3% of it. The material sequenced was blood buffy coat. Receptors were obtained from a woman aged 18 to 75 with a cervical HPV16 infection that either progressed to CIN3+ or cleared (not recorded which).

A remark on this clone: The read is 3 residues too short to cover the CDR3 end, so that end is filled in from the germline J gene. The chain links TRBV13 to TRBJ2-1, with TRBD2 matching over 8 bases. Germline V gene sequence: CDR1 PRHDT, CDR2 FYEKMQ (reference sequence). V lost 6 bases, J lost 7 bases, and 14 bases stayed unmatched. The CDR3 runs 16 residues. Partial CDR3 DNA: TGTGCCAGCAGACCCTCGGCGGGAGGAGTGGAAAATGAG. Amino acids: CASRPSAGGVENE. The CDR3 as a whole reads CASRPSAGGVENEQFF. Looking up the rest from reference TRBV13 and TRBJ2-1 gives the full variable domain: AAGVIQSPRHLIKEKRETATLKCYPIPRHDTVYWYQQGPGQDPQFLISFYEKMQSDKGSIPDRFSAQQFSDYHSELNMSSLELGDSALYFCASRPSAGGVENEQFFGPGTRLTVL.

Concerning this clone itself: The observed sequence ends 3 residues before the CDR3 terminus, with the missing tail filled in from the germline J gene. The chain carries TRBV28 and TRBJ2-5, with a weak D call TRBD1 (5 bases). The CDR3 runs 15 residues. Between the trimmed V and J ends, which lost 4 bases and 5 bases, there was a span of 17 bases. Germline V gene sequence: CDR1 MDHEN, CDR2 SYDVKM. The DNA read from the CDR3 is TGTGCCAGCAGTTCCCCCGCAGGGATGGATGAGACC. Its protein is CASSSPAGMDET. The complete CDR3 reads CASSSPAGMDETQYF.

Concerning this clone: The CDR3 is cut off 3 residues early in the read; its end comes from the germline J gene. The chain uses TRBV20-1 and TRBJ2-1; 11 nucleotides match TRBD2. The CDR3 length is 15 residues. The V gene end was trimmed by 3 bases and the J gene end by 3 bases; junction bases not matched to a gene: 4. Germline loops: CDR1 DFQATT, CDR2 SNEGSKA (reference sequence). CDR3 bases read: TGCAGTGCTAGTCGACTAGCGGGGATCTACAATGAG. Translation gives CSASRLAGIYNE. In full, the CDR3 reads CSASRLAGIYNEQFF.

A word on this clone: The CDR3 end is not reached by the read, which stops 3 residues before it; the germline J gene fills it in. The chain joins TRBV14 to TRBJ2-1; D call uncertain. Germline loops: CDR1 SGHDN, CDR2 FVKESK. CDR3 length: 15 residues. Trimming shortened V by 5 bases and J by 9 bases, and 20 bases separated the two germline ends. Here the CDR3 reads CASSSVGLGYGEQFF. CDR3 DNA (partial): TGTGCCAGCAGCTCGGTAGGGTTGGGCTATGGTGAG.

A remark on this clone: The read falls 3 residues short of the CDR3 end, and the missing part is taken from the germline J gene. The chain combines TRBV29-1 with TRBJ2-1, with TRBD2 matching over 8 bases. Unmatched junction bases numbered 11, after V lost 1 base and J lost 9 bases. The CDR3 length is 15 residues. The germline CDR1 and CDR2 sequences are SQVTM and ANQGSEA. The covered CDR3 bases are TGCAGCGTTGAAGGGGCTAGAAGCGGGAGTAGTGAG. It is translated as CSVEGARSGSSE. The CDR3 in full is CSVEGARSGSSEQFF.

Concerning this clone itself: The read terminates 3 residues ahead of where the CDR3 ends, so the germline J gene completes it. The chain is built from TRBV7-9 and TRBJ1-5; TRBD1 agrees at 7 bases. This CDR3 is 14 amino acids long. The germline CDR1 and CDR2 sequences are SEHNR and FQNEAQ (reference sequence). Trimming took 5 bases from V and 3 from J; bases not matched to a gene: 4. Partial CDR3 DNA: TGTGCCAGCAGCGTAGGGACAGCCAATCAGCCC. Translated, it gives CASSVGTANQP. Given in full, the CDR3 is CASSVGTANQPQHF.

Concerning this clone: The CDR3 end is not reached by the read, which stops 3 residues before it; the germline J gene fills it in. This sequence joins TRBV7-2 and TRBJ1-1; TRBD1 matches 7 bases. Trimming at V came to 7 bases and at J to 2 bases, leaving 7 bases not matched to a gene. CDR1 is SGHTA and CDR2 is FQGNSA in the germline V gene. The CDR3 length is 14 residues. CDR3: CASTRDRTNTEAFF. CDR3 bases read: TGTGCCAGCACCCGGGACAGAACAAACACTGAA.

Remarks on this clone: The read ends 3 residues shy of where the CDR3 ends; the end is completed using the germline J gene. The chain has TRBV12-3 or TRBV12-4 and TRBJ2-2; 7 nucleotides line up with TRBD2. With V trimmed by 6 bases and J by 0 bases, 1 base remained unmatched. The CDR3 is 14 residues long. CDR3 residues: CASRSGTNTGELFF. The CDR3 bases that were read are TGTGCCAGCAGAAGCGGGACGAACACCGGGGAG.

About this clone: The missing CDR3 end, 3 residues past where the read stops, is filled in from the germline J gene. The rearrangement joins TRBV12-3 or TRBV12-4 to TRBJ2-3, with D tentatively TRBD2 (5 bases). The ends were cut back, 6 bases at V and 0 bases at J, with 16 bases in the middle. The length of the CDR3 is 16 residues. CDR3 DNA (partial): TGTGCCAGCAGATTCGGACTCGTCTCTAGCACAGATACG. This gives the protein CASRFGLVSSTDT. From start to end, the CDR3 is CASRFGLVSSTDTQYF.

To note about this clone: The read stops 3 residues short of the end of the CDR3; the missing end is completed from the germline J gene. This rearrangement joins TRBV5-1 to TRBJ2-7, with 7 positions matching TRBD2. The CDR3 covers 18 residues. Trimming removed 2 bases from V and 4 bases from J; junction bases left unmatched: 18. Germline V gene sequence: CDR1 SGHRS, CDR2 YFSETQ. Incomplete CDR3 DNA: TGCGCCAGCAGCTTTCTACCCGGGGTTAGCGGGCCAACTTACGAG. Its translation is CASSFLPGVSGPTYE. The entire CDR3 sequence reads CASSFLPGVSGPTYEQYF. Combining the CDR3 with reference TRBV5-1 and TRBJ2-7 gives the whole variable domain KAGVTQTPRYLIKTRGQQVTLSCSPISGHRSVSWYQQTPGQGLQFLFEYFSETQRNKGNFPGRFSGRQFSNSRSEMNVSTLELGDSALYLCASSFLPGVSGPTYEQYFGPGTRLTVT.

In the case of this clone: The read ends 3 residues shy of where the CDR3 ends; the end is completed using the germline J gene. This chain links TRBV5-4 with TRBJ1-1; D may be TRBD1 (6 bases). Germline lookup yields CDR1 SGHNT and CDR2 YYREEE (reference sequence). V dropped 7 bases and J dropped 4 bases, with 14 bases sitting between them. The CDR3 has 13 amino acids. Incomplete CDR3 DNA: TGTGCCAGCGCCCTCAAGGGGGTCACTGAA. Translation gives CASALKGVTE. The whole CDR3 reads CASALKGVTEAFF.

Worth noting for this clone: The sequence runs out 3 residues before the end of the CDR3; the remainder is reconstructed from the germline J gene. V and J are TRBV5-1 and TRBJ2-7; the match to TRBD1 covers 7 bases. Germline V gene data show CDR1 as SGHRS and CDR2 as YFSETQ. CDR3 length: 13 amino acids. V dropped 3 bases and J dropped 5; count of bases not matched to a gene: 5. The part of the CDR3 DNA that was read is TGCGCCAGCAGCTCTACAGGGGCCAACGAG. It specifies CASSSTGANE. From start to end, the CDR3 is CASSSTGANEQYF.

As for this clone: The CDR3 end lies 3 residues beyond the end of the read and is filled in from the germline J gene. This sequence joins TRBV2 and TRBJ2-5; D gene uncertain. The germline gives CDR1 SNHLY, CDR2 FYNNEI. The germline V and J ends were trimmed by 7 bases and 5 bases, with 8 bases remaining between them. This CDR3 is built from 11 residues. The CDR3 bases that were read are TGTGCCAGCATTCTTATGGAGACC. This translates into CASILMET. The whole CDR3 protein is CASILMETQYF.

A word on this clone: Sequencing ends 3 residues short of the CDR3 end; the germline J gene provides the rest. This sequence joins TRBV18 and TRBJ2-5; D may be TRBD1 or TRBD2 (7 bases each). CDR3 length equals 15 residues. V was shortened by 5 bases and J by 4 bases, with 17 bases between the two germline ends. Germline CDR1 is KGHSH and CDR2 is LQKENI. The CDR3 is CASSGDREGRETQYF. Incomplete CDR3 DNA: TGTGCCAGCTCAGGCGACAGGGAGGGCCGAGAGACC. The full variable domain, rest sourced from reference TRBV18 and TRBJ2-5, is NAGVMQNPRHLVRRRGQEARLRCSPMKGHSHVYWYRQLPEEGLKFMVYLQKENIIDESGMPKERFSAEFPKEGPSILRIQQVVRGDSAAYFCASSGDREGRETQYFGPGTRLLVL.

The CDR3 here is CASSLASGLQTQYF. The sequenced part of the CDR3 DNA is TGTGCCAGCAGCTTAGCTTCAGGGTTGCAGACC. The gene calls are TRBV11-2 and TRBJ2-5; D possibly corresponds to TRBD1 (5 bases). The DNA ends 3 residues before the CDR3 does, and the rest of the CDR3 is filled in from the germline J gene. The CDR3 has 14 residues. V was trimmed by 1 base and J by 6 bases, leaving 12 bases between them. Germline V gene lookup returns CDR1 SGHAT and CDR2 FQNNGV.

As to this clone: The read terminates 3 residues ahead of where the CDR3 ends, so the germline J gene completes it. This chain uses TRBV20-1 with TRBJ2-5, with D tentatively TRBD1 (5 bases). Per germline, CDR1 DFQATT and CDR2 SNEGSKA (reference sequence). The ends were cut back, 2 bases at V and 4 bases at J, with 17 bases in the middle. The CDR3 consists of 15 residues. The covered CDR3 bases are TGCAGTGCTAGAAGCCTGGTAGGGGTCGGAGAGACC. Its translation is CSARSLVGVGET. The whole CDR3 reads CSARSLVGVGETQYF.

Regarding this clone: The sequence runs out 3 residues before the end of the CDR3; the remainder is reconstructed from the germline J gene. The J gene is TRBJ2-5, the V gene TRBV3-1 (or the pseudogene TRBV3-2); D perhaps matches TRBD1 (7 bases). Germline CDR1 LGHDT, CDR2 YNNKEL (reference sequence). This CDR3 is 18 amino acids long. The V end was cut by 1 base, the J end by 2 bases, with 20 bases between. The sequenced part of the CDR3 DNA is TGTGCCAGCAGCCAAGTAAGGAGGGACAGCTGGAAACAAGAGACC. This sequence encodes CASSQVRRDSWKQET. The complete CDR3 sequence is CASSQVRRDSWKQETQYF.

To note about this clone: The read ends 3 residues early relative to the CDR3; the germline J gene fills the gap. The chain carries TRBV10-3 and TRBJ2-5, with unresolved D. With 0 bases removed from V and 5 bases from J, the gap between germline ends came to 7 bases. This CDR3 comprises 13 residues. In germline, CDR1 is ENHRY, CDR2 SYGVKD. The CDR3: CAISESYSETQYF. Partial CDR3 DNA: TGTGCCATCAGTGAGTCTTATAGCGAGACC.

Note on this clone: The CDR3 end is not reached by the read, which stops 3 residues before it; the germline J gene fills it in. The J gene is TRBJ1-2, the V gene TRBV28; D uncertain. Trimming removed 6 bases at V and 6 bases at J, with 11 bases between. Germline V gives CDR1 MDHEN, CDR2 SYDVKM. The CDR3 is 12 residues long. The sequenced CDR3 bases are TGTGCCAGCAGGGCCGCCCTCCATGGC. The encoded protein is CASRAALHG. The full CDR3 reads CASRAALHGYTF.

As for this clone: The read stops 3 residues short of the end of the CDR3; the missing end is completed from the germline J gene. The rearrangement uses TRBV10-3 and TRBJ2-1, with 11 nucleotides matching TRBD1. Losses at the gene ends were 0 bases for V and 3 bases for J; bases not matched to a gene: 7. This CDR3 has 18 residues. CDR1 is ENHRY and CDR2 is SYGVKD in the germline V gene. The CDR3 DNA, read in part, is TGTGCCATCAGTGAGTCGATGGACGGGACAGGGGGCTACAATGAG. The encoded protein is CAISESMDGTGGYNE. The whole CDR3 region reads CAISESMDGTGGYNEQFF.

With respect to this clone: Read sequence stops 3 residues before the CDR3 end, and the germline J gene provides the missing end. The V call is TRBV20-1, the J call TRBJ1-2; 8 positions match TRBD1. Germline CDR1 is DFQATT and CDR2 is SNEGSKA (reference sequence). With V trimmed by 5 bases and J by 5 bases, 7 bases remained unmatched. This CDR3 comprises 13 residues. The covered CDR3 bases are TGCAGTGCTCTCCTACAGGGGGGGTATGGC. This codes for CSALLQGGYG. The whole CDR3 protein reads CSALLQGGYGYTF.

The sequenced part of the CDR3 DNA is TGTGCCAGCTCACCACAGCGTCTAAGCTCCTACAATGAG. Its protein product is CASSPQRLSSYNE. The entire CDR3 protein reads CASSPQRLSSYNEQFF. The V gene is TRBV18, the J gene TRBJ2-1; D not resolved. The read ends 3 residues early relative to the CDR3; the germline J gene fills the gap. This CDR3 region has 16 residues. With 1 base removed from V and 0 bases from J, the gap between germline ends came to 10 bases. Germline V gene data show CDR1 as KGHSH and CDR2 as LQKENI. Complete variable domain (other parts from reference TRBV18 and TRBJ2-1): NAGVMQNPRHLVRRRGQEARLRCSPMKGHSHVYWYRQLPEEGLKFMVYLQKENIIDESGMPKERFSAEFPKEGPSILRIQQVVRGDSAAYFCASSPQRLSSYNEQFFGPGTRLTVL.

Regarding this clone: The sequenced fragment ends 3 residues before the CDR3 boundary, so the rest is inferred from the germline J gene. The V call is TRBV20-1, the J call TRBJ2-7, with 9 positions matching TRBD1. Germline V gene lookup returns CDR1 DFQATT and CDR2 SNEGSKA (reference sequence). The CDR3 loop spans 13 amino acids. The J segment lost 4 bases and the V segment lost 6 bases, leaving 7 bases of the junction unmatched. CDR3 in amino acids: CSAKTGGRYEQYF. CDR3 DNA (partial): TGCAGTGCAAAGACAGGGGGAAGGTACGAG.

Turning to this clone: The read terminates 3 residues before the CDR3 end, so the remaining end is supplied by the germline J gene. The chain carries TRBV4-1 and TRBJ1-4, with 10 nucleotides matching TRBD1. This CDR3 contains 14 residues. Germline lookup yields CDR1 MGHRA and CDR2 YSYEKL. The trim removed 3 bases at V and 7 bases at J, leaving 2 bases unmatched. The CDR3 loop is CASSQTGGREKLFF. Incomplete CDR3 DNA: TGCGCCAGCAGCCAGACAGGGGGCCGTGAAAAA.

In regard to this clone: The read ends 3 residues shy of where the CDR3 ends; the end is completed using the germline J gene. The J gene is TRBJ2-7, the V gene TRBV7-6; 7 bases map to TRBD1. Trimming cost V 5 bases and J 4 bases; bases outside gene matches: 11. CDR3 length equals 15 residues. Germline V gene data show CDR1 as SGHVS and CDR2 as FNYEAQ. The CDR3 reads CASSPETGSLYEQYF. The part of the CDR3 DNA that was read is TGTGCCAGCAGCCCCGAGACAGGGAGTCTATACGAG.

As for this clone: The read terminates 3 residues ahead of where the CDR3 ends, so the germline J gene completes it. The chain links TRBV28 to TRBJ2-1; D uncertain. From germline, CDR1 is MDHEN and CDR2 SYDVKM. The CDR3 length is 15 residues. The V end was cut by 6 bases, the J end by 1 base, with 13 bases between. The sequenced CDR3 bases are TGTGCCAGCAGCTCCGCGGTAACGTCCTACAATGAG. Protein sequence: CASSSAVTSYNE. The full CDR3 reads CASSSAVTSYNEQFF.

Points on this clone: The read finishes 3 residues shy of the CDR3 end, and the germline J gene is used to complete it. This sequence joins TRBV10-1 and TRBJ1-2; 12 nucleotides line up with TRBD1. The ends lost 4 bases at V and 5 bases at J; junction bases unmatched: 11. This CDR3 contains 17 residues. Germline V gene data show CDR1 as WNHNN and CDR2 as SYGVQD (reference sequence). CDR3 sequence reads: CASSGRTGTGGNYGYTF. CDR3 DNA, as far as it was read: TGCGCCAGCAGTGGTCGAACCGGGACAGGGGGCAATTATGGC.